This entry lists 19 T cell receptor beta chains sequenced from one sample in a study of regulatory T cells in long-lasting Graves disease. Both iRepertoire HTBI primers and Arm-PCR of CDR3 regions were used to build the TCR beta libraries. One entry per CDR3 protein, called by TCRdb with MiXCR from the multiplex PCR reads. The table records roughly 500,000 distinct CDR3 sequences, 20% to 25% of them present only once. The time point denotes: persistent/refractory GD, antithyroid drugs over 5 years with positive TRAb. RNA from PBMCs was the source of the TCR library. The sample consisted of peripheral blood mononuclear cells (PBMCs), taken when the disease was refractory, from a patient treated with antithyroid drugs. The receptors stem from a female donor with Graves disease.

There are many counts of this clonotype. The chain couples TRBV28 to TRBJ1-4; D possibly corresponds to TRBD1 (5 bases). V was clipped by 8 bases and J by 3 bases, with 16 bases between them. CDR3 length equals 15 residues. Looked up from germline, CDR1 is MDHEN and CDR2 is SYDVKM. CDR3 sequence: CASGPGFTSNEKLFF. CDR3 nucleotide sequence: TGTGCCAGCGGACCAGGGTTCACATCTAATGAAAAACTGTTTTTT.

The V call is TRBV4-3, the J call TRBJ2-1; 11 bases line up with TRBD2. Losses at the gene ends were 6 bases for V and 5 bases for J; bases not matched to a gene: 9. CDR1 and CDR2 from the germline V gene are LGHNA and YSLEER. There are 16 residues in the CDR3. The CDR3, as DNA: TGCGCCAGCAGTCCCGATAGTAGCGGGAGGGACAATGAGCAGTTCTTC. Translated, it gives CASSPDSSGRDNEQFF.

J is TRBJ2-2 and V is TRBV24-1, with 14 bases matching TRBD2. After removal of 3 bases from V and 7 bases from J, the junction contained 9 bases not matched to a gene. This CDR3 contains 18 residues. The germline V gene encodes CDR1 KGHDR and CDR2 SFDVKD. CDR3 DNA: TGTGCCACCAGTGATCCAGGACTAGCGGGGGGTTTGAACGGGGAGCTGTTTTTT. Translation: CATSDPGLAGGLNGELFF.

This chain joins TRBV20-1 and TRBJ1-5; D gene ambiguous. V was trimmed by 5 bases and J by 2 bases, leaving 7 bases between them. This CDR3 comprises 12 residues. In germline, CDR1 is DFQATT, CDR2 SNEGSKA (reference sequence). The CDR3 spells CSALWGNQPQHF. CDR3 bases: TGCAGTGCTTTATGGGGCAATCAGCCCCAGCATTTT.

The CDR3 is CASSQVARQSPLHF. CDR3 in DNA: TGTGCCAGCAGCCAAGTCGCGAGGCAATCACCCCTCCACTTT. The genes are TRBV3-1 and TRBJ1-6; D is ambiguous. Trimming pared 1 base from V and 10 bases from J, leaving 11 bases between. CDR1 and CDR2 from the germline V gene are LGHDT and YNNKEL (reference sequence). This CDR3 region has 14 residues.

This clonotype has a count of ten or more. The J gene is TRBJ2-7, the V gene TRBV28; no clear D gene. Per germline, CDR1 MDHEN and CDR2 SYDVKM. This CDR3 has 17 residues. V dropped 6 bases and J dropped 2 bases, with 23 bases sitting between them. The CDR3: CASSPPPGVFLTYEQYF. CDR3 nucleotide sequence: TGTGCCAGCAGCCCCCCCCCTGGGGTTTTCCTTACCTACGAGCAGTACTTC.

This clonotype was observed a handful of times. The chain employs TRBV5-1 and TRBJ1-2, with D unresolved. From germline, CDR1 is SGHRS and CDR2 YFSETQ. The CDR3 loop spans 18 amino acids. Trimming took off 2 bases at V and 0 bases at J, with 20 bases between the two ends. The CDR3 here is CASSFRESLRSANYGYTF. The CDR3 nucleotides read TGCGCCAGCAGCTTTCGAGAGTCCCTAAGATCGGCTAACTATGGCTACACCTTC.

This clonotype was observed many times. The rearrangement joins TRBV28 to TRBJ1-2, with D perhaps TRBD1 (5 bases). There are 15 residues in the CDR3. V was shortened by 4 bases and J by 8 bases, with 20 bases between the two germline ends. CDR1 and CDR2 from the germline V gene are MDHEN and SYDVKM. The CDR3 sequence is CASSYGLRDLGGYTF. The CDR3 bases are TGTGCCAGCAGTTATGGGTTACGGGACCTGGGGGGCTACACCTTC.

This chain connects TRBV9 to TRBJ2-3; 11 bases align to TRBD2. CDR3 length equals 16 residues. The V and J ends lost 2 bases and 2 bases, in that order; junction bases with no gene match: 4. Germline V gives CDR1 SGDLS, CDR2 YYNGEE. DNA of the CDR3: TGTGCCAGCAGCGTTACTAGCGGGGGTATCACAGATACGCAGTATTTT. Encoded protein: CASSVTSGGITDTQYF.

The V call is TRBV7-9, the J call TRBJ2-2; the D gene is possibly TRBD1 (5 bases). The V end was cut by 3 bases, the J end by 1 base, with 15 bases between. Per the germline V gene, CDR1 is SEHNR and CDR2 is FQNEAQ (reference sequence). The CDR3 spans 17 residues. CDR3 protein: CASSLPGIRENTGELFF. The DNA for the CDR3 is TGTGCCAGCAGCTTGCCAGGGATTCGTGAGAACACCGGGGAGCTGTTTTTT.

This clonotype was recorded a few times. This rearrangement joins TRBV7-3 to TRBJ2-7; possibly TRBD2 for D (6 bases). This CDR3 comprises 15 residues. V dropped 5 bases and J dropped 0 bases, with 14 bases sitting between them. Germline assignment: CDR1 SGHTA and CDR2 FQGTGA. The CDR3 here is CASSPPTRYSYEQYF. The CDR3 nucleotides are TGTGCCAGCAGCCCCCCGACTAGATACTCCTACGAGCAGTACTTC.

The chain has TRBV7-9 and TRBJ2-7; D may be TRBD1 (6 bases). V shed 0 bases and J shed 6 bases, with 9 bases lying between them. Germline assignment: CDR1 SEHNR and CDR2 FQNEAQ (reference sequence). This CDR3 has 13 amino acids. This CDR3 is CASSLAGALEQYF. CDR3 nucleotides: TGTGCCAGCAGCTTAGCGGGGGCTCTCGAGCAGTACTTC. Based on the CDR3 plus reference TRBV7-9 and TRBJ2-7, the full variable domain is DTGVSQNPRHKITKRGQNVTFRCDPISEHNRLYWYRQTLGQGPEFLTYFQNEAQLEKSRLLSDRFSAERPKGSFSTLEIQRTEQGDSAMYLCASSLAGALEQYFGPGTRLTVT.

V and J are TRBV10-3 and TRBJ1-1; D gene uncertain. The V gene's germline CDR1 is ENHRY and CDR2 SYGVKD. The CDR3 is made up of 13 amino acids. Trimming cost V 10 bases and J 3 bases, with 15 bases left between them. The CDR3: CATSRTLYTEAFF. As DNA, the CDR3 is TGTGCCACCAGCCGTACCCTTTACACTGAAGCTTTCTTT.

This clonotype has just a few counts. The genes are TRBV5-1 and TRBJ2-7; unclear D gene. Germline CDR1 SGHRS, CDR2 YFSETQ. V was clipped by 2 bases and J by 2 bases, with 14 bases between them. The CDR3 runs 15 residues. The CDR3 region has the DNA TGCGCCAGCAGCTTATCCTCGACGGTTACCTACGAGCAGTACTTC. Encoded protein: CASSLSSTVTYEQYF.

The chain uses TRBV24-1 and TRBJ2-5; D unresolved. The germline CDR1 and CDR2 sequences are KGHDR and SFDVKD. The CDR3 sequence is 13 residues long. V was pared by 2 bases and J by 2 bases, with 5 bases between. The DNA for the CDR3 is TGTGCCACCAGTGATTGGGATCAAGAGACCCAGTACTTC. Protein sequence: CATSDWDQETQYF.

In its sample, this clonotype was seen a few times. The chain recombines TRBV27 with TRBJ1-2, with D uncertain. V was cut by 5 bases and J by 2 bases, with 18 bases left in between. This CDR3 comprises 16 residues. In germline, CDR1 is MNHEY, CDR2 SMNVEV (reference sequence). The CDR3 reads CASSKAAHQLNYGYTF. CDR3 bases: TGTGCCAGCAGTAAAGCGGCCCATCAACTCAACTATGGCTACACCTTC.

This clonotype was recorded at least ten times. The V call is TRBV28, the J call TRBJ2-7; no reliable D call. The germline gives CDR1 MDHEN, CDR2 SYDVKM. CDR3 length: 13 residues. Trimming left V 2 bases short and J 5 bases short, with 10 bases between. The CDR3 DNA is TGTGCCAGCAGTTTACTTCCGAGGAACGAGCAGTACTTC. Encoded protein: CASSLLPRNEQYF. Looking up the rest from reference TRBV28 and TRBJ2-7 gives the full variable domain: DVKVTQSSRYLVKRTGEKVFLECVQDMDHENMFWYRQDPGLGLRLIYFSYDVKMKEKGDIPEGYSVSREKKERFSLILESASTNQTSMYLCASSLLPRNEQYFGPGTRLTVT.

Here the CDR3 DNA reads TGTGCCAGCAGTTTACGAAGCACAGATACGCAGTATTTT. Protein product: CASSLRSTDTQYF. V usage is TRBV28 and J usage is TRBJ2-3; no definite D call. The CDR3 totals 13 residues. Trimming stripped 2 bases from V and 0 bases from J, with 3 bases between. From germline, CDR1 is MDHEN and CDR2 SYDVKM.

This clonotype occurred many times. CDR3 coding DNA: TGTGCCAGCAGCCGAGCCCCCAGTCCGATGAACACTGAAGCTTTCTTT. Residues: CASSRAPSPMNTEAFF. The chain carries TRBV11-2 and TRBJ1-1; D ambiguous. Germline-derived CDR1 and CDR2 are SGHAT and FQNNGV. Trimming took 5 bases from V and 0 from J, leaving 16 bases between them. The CDR3 is 16 residues long.